This note documents a single TCR beta chain sequence. Trimming took off 3 bases at V and 6 bases at J, with 17 bases between the two ends. The V gene's germline CDR1 is SGHTA and CDR2 FQGNSA. The CDR3 contains 15 residues. This sample is part of a study of blood T cell repertoires in COVID-19. Produced via immunoSEQ multiplex PCR; TCRdb's table is partial and in-frame only. The repertoire holds about 220,000 clones, with 80% to 85% as singletons. The receptor comes from a woman between 55 and 75 years old who had recovered from COVID-19. The genes are TRBV7-2 and TRBJ2-5; no clear D gene. Input material: peripheral blood. CDR3 amino acids: CASSLSLVDPQTQYF. As DNA, the CDR3 is TGTGCCAGCAGCTTGTCCCTCGTAGATCCGCAGACCCAGTACTTC.